The T cell receptor (beta chain) described here comes from a study of OX40 agonist ivuxolimab in advanced cancers. This CDR3 comprises 14 residues. The V and J ends lost 0 bases and 10 bases respectively, with 13 bases between them. Germline V CDR1 and CDR2: MNHNS, SASEGT. TCRdb keeps only in-frame clones here, not all; method: immunoSEQ multiplex PCR. Of around 60,000 clones detected, about 86% appear once; the ten largest clones hold about 1.9%. The sequences come from CD4+ or CD8+ T cells sorted from blood, collected in a trial of the OX40 agonist ivuxolimab. The J gene is TRBJ1-5, the V gene TRBV6-1; D is ambiguous. This TCR was sampled from an adult with an advanced solid tumor such as melanoma, head and neck, liver or kidney cancer. CDR3 in DNA: TGTGCCAGCAGTGAAGCCGGGCAGGTGGGACCCCAGCATTTT. This gives the protein CASSEAGQVGPQHF.